The entry below gives a single T cell receptor beta chain sequence along with its context. Its specific antigen is unknown. One base away there is no much larger clone; base qualities are not given. This sample stems from a study of blood T cell repertoires in COVID-19 (dated by TCRdb to about 2020). In the study overall: Collaborator samples came from the United States, Italy and Spain and covered acute and convalescent phases of COVID-19. The material from the prospective study consisted of cDNA or gDNA derived from T cells, B-cell-depleted T cells, or PBMCs. A de-identified subject ID, COVID-19 status, age in years and sex were almost always included in the sample metadata. Deeply sampled blood TCRbeta repertoires from subjects exposed to, actively infected with, or recovered from COVID-19 were included in the dataset. HLA class I and class II types, where available, came from metadata supplied by the sample provider rather than from assay-based typing. Samples were obtained from the ongoing ImmuneRACE study (first 160 participants) and from some 1,200 subjects provided by 6 global collaborators. The repertoires were released in a freely available public database intended as a resource for research on the immune response to SARS-CoV-2.

TCRbeta CDR3 regions were amplified from genomic DNA by means of the immunoSEQ Assay, a bias-controlled multiplex PCR. The authors processed their data as follows. The number of nucleated cells in each sample was estimated from the amplification of reference gene primers within the assay. To quantify the absolute abundance of each unique TCRbeta CDR3 rearrangement, sequence reads were collapsed and filtered. For each sample, productive Simpson clonality was calculated as the square root of Simpson's diversity index over productive rearrangements. Entries here come from immuneACCESS through TCRdb and include only in-frame sequences with V and J called. Some clones fail to appear in such tables; in the studies checked, an unresolved V gene covers under half of the shortfall, and the cause of the remainder is unknown. Clone size and V and J calls were adopted from that table, with D and trimming inferred from the DNA. This sample has 150,000 to 200,000 clones in its table, and around four fifths of those were observed once. Around 2.9% of the sample belongs to the ten largest clones.

Study-level results and caveats: How much clinical and demographic metadata was included differed by source and by participant, and the metadata was provided uncurated.

One collaborating source in Seattle enrolled patients while the patients were actively infected and followed the patients over time throughout the course of disease. The collaborating institutions used their own protocols to collect whole blood in K2EDTA tubes. For TCRbeta analysis, collaborators shipped samples as frozen whole blood, isolated PBMCs, or DNA extracted from either of those sample types. CDR1 MGHRA and CDR2 YSYEKL are derived from the germline V gene. CDR3 length: 17 amino acids, cysteine to phenylalanine. CDR3 DNA is the only sequence kept; it has 51 bases, read in frame from the first base. Trimmed from V: 5 bases; trimmed from J: 5 bases; junction bases lacking a gene match: 14.

The chain joins TRBV4-1 to TRBJ1-1; 10 nucleotides in the junction match TRBD1. The TCR sequence derives from a woman of 80 years or more with COVID-19, enrolled during active disease. Sequencing input: peripheral blood. The sequenced DNA is TGCGCCAGCAGCGTCCGACAGGGGGCCTCCAGAGGGACTGAAGCTTTCTTT. The resulting protein is CASSVRQGASRGTEAFF.